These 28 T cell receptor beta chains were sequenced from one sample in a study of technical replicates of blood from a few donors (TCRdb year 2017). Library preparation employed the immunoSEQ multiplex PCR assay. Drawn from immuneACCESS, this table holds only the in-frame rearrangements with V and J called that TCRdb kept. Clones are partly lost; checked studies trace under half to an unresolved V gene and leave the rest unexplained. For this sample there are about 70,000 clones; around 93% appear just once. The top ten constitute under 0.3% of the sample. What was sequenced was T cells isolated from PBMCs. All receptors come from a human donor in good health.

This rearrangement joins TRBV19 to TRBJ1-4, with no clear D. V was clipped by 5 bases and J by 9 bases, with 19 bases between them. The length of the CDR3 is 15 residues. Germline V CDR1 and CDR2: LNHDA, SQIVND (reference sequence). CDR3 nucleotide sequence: TGTGCCAGTAGTCCCCGACATCCCGTCTCCCAAAAACTGTTTTTT. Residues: CASSPRHPVSQKLFF.

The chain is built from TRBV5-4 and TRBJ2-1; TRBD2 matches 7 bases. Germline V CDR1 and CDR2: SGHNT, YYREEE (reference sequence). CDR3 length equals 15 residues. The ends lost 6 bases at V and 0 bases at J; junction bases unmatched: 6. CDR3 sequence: CASTRAGSSYNEQFF. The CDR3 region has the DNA TGTGCCAGCACCCGAGCGGGAAGCTCCTACAATGAGCAGTTCTTC. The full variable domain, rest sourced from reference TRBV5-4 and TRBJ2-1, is ETGVTQSPTHLIKTRGQQVTLRCSSQSGHNTVSWYQQALGQGPQFIFQYYREEENGRGNFPPRFSGLQFPNYSSELNVNALELDDSALYLCASTRAGSSYNEQFFGPGTRLTVL.

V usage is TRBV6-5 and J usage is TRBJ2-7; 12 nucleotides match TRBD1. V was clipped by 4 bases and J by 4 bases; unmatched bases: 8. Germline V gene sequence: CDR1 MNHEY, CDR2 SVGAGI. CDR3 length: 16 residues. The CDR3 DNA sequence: TGTGCCAGCAGTTTGGGACAGGGGGCTACTCATTACGAGCAGTACTTC. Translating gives CASSLGQGATHYEQYF.

This CDR3 is CASSERMDRGGWNTEAFF. The DNA of the CDR3 is TGTGCCAGCAGTGAGCGTATGGACAGGGGAGGATGGAACACTGAAGCTTTCTTT. The chain carries TRBV6-1 and TRBJ1-1, with 9 bases that match TRBD1. Losses at the gene ends were 3 bases for V and 1 base for J; bases not matched to a gene: 12. The CDR3 has 18 residues. From germline, CDR1 is MNHNS and CDR2 SASEGT.

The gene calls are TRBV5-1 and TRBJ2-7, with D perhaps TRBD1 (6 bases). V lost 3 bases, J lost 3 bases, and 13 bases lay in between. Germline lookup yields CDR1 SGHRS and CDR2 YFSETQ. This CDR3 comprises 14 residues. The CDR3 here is CASSSHGDIYEQYF. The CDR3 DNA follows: TGCGCCAGCAGCTCCCATGGGGACATCTACGAGCAGTACTTC. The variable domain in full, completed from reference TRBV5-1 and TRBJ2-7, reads KAGVTQTPRYLIKTRGQQVTLSCSPISGHRSVSWYQQTPGQGLQFLFEYFSETQRNKGNFPGRFSGRQFSNSRSEMNVSTLELGDSALYLCASSSHGDIYEQYFGPGTRLTVT.

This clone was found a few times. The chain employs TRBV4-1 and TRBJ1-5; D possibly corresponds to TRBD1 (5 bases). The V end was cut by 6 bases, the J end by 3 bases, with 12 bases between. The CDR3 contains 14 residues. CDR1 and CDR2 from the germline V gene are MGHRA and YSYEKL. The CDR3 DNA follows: TGCGCCAGCAGACCTACAGGTTTCAATCAGCCCCAGCATTTT. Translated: CASRPTGFNQPQHF.

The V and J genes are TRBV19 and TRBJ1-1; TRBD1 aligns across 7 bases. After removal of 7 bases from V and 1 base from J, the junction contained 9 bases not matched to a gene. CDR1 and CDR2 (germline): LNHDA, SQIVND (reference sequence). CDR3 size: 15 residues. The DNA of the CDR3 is TGTGCCAGTAATCGTCGCGGGGACAGGAACACTGAAGCTTTCTTT. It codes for CASNRRGDRNTEAFF.

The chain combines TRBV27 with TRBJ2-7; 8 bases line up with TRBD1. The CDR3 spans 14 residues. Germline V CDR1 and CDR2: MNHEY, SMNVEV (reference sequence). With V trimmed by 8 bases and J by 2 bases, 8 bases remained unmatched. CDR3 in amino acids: CASWGAGGPYEQYF. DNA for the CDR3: TGTGCCAGCTGGGGGGCAGGGGGCCCCTACGAGCAGTACTTC.

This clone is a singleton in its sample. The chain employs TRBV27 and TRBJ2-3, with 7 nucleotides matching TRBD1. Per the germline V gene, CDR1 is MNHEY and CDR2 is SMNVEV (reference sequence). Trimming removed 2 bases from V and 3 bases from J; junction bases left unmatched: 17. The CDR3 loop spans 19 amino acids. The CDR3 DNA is TGTGCCAGCAGTTTAACATGGACAGGCTTATTCAGGGGGACAGATACGCAGTATTTT. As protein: CASSLTWTGLFRGTDTQYF.

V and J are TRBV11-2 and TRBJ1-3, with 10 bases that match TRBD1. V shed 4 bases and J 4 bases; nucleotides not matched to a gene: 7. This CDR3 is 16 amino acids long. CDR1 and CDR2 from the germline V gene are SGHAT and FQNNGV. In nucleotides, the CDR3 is TGTGCCAGCAGCTCACCGGGACAGGGGCCCGGAAACACCATATATTTT. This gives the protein CASSSPGQGPGNTIYF.

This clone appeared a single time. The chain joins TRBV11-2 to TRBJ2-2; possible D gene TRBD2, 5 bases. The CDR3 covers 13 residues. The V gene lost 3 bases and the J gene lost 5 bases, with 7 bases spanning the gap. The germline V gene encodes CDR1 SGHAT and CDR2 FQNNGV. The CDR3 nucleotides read TGTGCCAGCAGCTTCAGGAGGACCGGGGAGCTGTTTTTT. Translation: CASSFRRTGELFF. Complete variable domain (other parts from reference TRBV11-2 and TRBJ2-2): EAGVAQSPRYKIIEKRQSVAFWCNPISGHATLYWYQQILGQGPKLLIQFQNNGVVDDSQLPKDRFSAERLKGVDSTLKIQPAKLEDSAVYLCASSFRRTGELFFGEGSRLTVL.

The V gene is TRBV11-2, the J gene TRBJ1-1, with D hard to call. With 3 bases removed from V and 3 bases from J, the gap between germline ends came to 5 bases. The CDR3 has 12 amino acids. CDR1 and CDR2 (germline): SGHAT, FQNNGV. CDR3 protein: CASSFRDTEAFF. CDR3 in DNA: TGTGCCAGCAGCTTTCGTGACACTGAAGCTTTCTTT.

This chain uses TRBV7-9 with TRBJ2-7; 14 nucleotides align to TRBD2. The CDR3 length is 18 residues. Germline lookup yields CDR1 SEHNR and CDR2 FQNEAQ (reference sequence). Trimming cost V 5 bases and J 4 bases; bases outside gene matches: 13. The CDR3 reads CASSLLLGLAGGPYEQYF. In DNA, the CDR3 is TGTGCCAGCAGCCTGCTCCTTGGACTAGCGGGGGGCCCGTACGAGCAGTACTTC.

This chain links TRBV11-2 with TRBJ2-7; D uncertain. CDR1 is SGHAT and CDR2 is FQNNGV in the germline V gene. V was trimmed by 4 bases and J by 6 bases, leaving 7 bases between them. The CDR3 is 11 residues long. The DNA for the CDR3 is TGTGCCAGCAGCTCCTTGAGCGAGCAGTACTTC. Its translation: CASSSLSEQYF.

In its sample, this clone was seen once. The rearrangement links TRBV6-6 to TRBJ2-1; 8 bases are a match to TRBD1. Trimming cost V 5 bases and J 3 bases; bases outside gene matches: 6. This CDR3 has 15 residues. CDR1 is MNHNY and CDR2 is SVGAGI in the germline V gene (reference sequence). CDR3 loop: CASSADRAVYNEQFF. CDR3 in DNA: TGTGCCAGCAGTGCGGACAGGGCGGTCTACAATGAGCAGTTCTTC.

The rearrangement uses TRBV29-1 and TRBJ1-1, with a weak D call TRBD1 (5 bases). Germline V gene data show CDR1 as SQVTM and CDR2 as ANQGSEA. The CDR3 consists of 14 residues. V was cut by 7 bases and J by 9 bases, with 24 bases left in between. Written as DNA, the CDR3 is TGCAGCGCAAAGAGGGAGGGAACGGGGGTGAAAGCTTTCTTT. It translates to CSAKREGTGVKAFF.

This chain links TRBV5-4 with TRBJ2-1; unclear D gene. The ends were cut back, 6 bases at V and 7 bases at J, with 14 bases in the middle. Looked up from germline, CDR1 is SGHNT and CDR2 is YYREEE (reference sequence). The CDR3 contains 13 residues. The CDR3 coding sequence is TGTGCCAGCATCCAGAGTAACGGGAATGAGCAGTTCTTC. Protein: CASIQSNGNEQFF.

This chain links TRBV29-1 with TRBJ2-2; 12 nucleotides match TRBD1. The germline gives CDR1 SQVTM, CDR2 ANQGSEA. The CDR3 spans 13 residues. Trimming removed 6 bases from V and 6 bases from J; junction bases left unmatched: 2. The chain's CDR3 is CSVRDRGPGELFF. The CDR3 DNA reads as TGCAGCGTGAGGGACAGGGGGCCCGGGGAGCTGTTTTTT.

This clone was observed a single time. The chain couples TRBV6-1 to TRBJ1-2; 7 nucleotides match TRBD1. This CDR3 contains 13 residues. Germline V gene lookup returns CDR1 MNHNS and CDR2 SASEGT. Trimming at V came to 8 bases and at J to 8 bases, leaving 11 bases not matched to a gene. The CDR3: CASAVTGARGYTF. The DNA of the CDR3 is TGTGCCAGCGCCGTCACAGGGGCTCGGGGCTACACCTTC.

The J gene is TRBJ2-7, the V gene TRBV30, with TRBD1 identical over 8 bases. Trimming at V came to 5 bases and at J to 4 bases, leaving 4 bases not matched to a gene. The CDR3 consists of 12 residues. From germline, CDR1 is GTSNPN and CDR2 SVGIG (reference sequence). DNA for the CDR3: TGTGCCTGGGGACAGGGATTATACGAGCAGTACTTC. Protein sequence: CAWGQGLYEQYF.

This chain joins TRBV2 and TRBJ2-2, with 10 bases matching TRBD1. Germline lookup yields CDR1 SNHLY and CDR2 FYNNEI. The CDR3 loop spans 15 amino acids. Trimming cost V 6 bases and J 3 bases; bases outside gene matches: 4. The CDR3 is CASSRDRGYTGELFF. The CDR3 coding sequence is TGTGCCAGCAGCCGGGACAGGGGTTACACCGGGGAGCTGTTTTTT.

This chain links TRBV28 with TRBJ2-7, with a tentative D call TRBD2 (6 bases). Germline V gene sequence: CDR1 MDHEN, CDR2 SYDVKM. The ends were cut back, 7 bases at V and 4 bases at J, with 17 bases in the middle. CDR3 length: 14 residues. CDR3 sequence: CASIEAGLVYEQYF. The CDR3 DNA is TGTGCCAGCATCGAAGCGGGCCTTGTTTACGAGCAGTACTTC.

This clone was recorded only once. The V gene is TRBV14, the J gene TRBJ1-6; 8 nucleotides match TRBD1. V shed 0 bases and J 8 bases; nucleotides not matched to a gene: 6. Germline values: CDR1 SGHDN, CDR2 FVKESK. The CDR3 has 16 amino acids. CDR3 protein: CASSQESGGLDSPLHF. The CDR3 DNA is TGTGCCAGCAGCCAAGAATCAGGGGGCCTTGATTCACCCCTCCACTTT.

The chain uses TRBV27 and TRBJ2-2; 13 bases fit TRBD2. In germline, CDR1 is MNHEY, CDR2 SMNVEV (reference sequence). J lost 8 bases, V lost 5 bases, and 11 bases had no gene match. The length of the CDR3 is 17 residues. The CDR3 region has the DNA TGTGCCAGCAGTCCCTTCGTACTAGCGGGGGGGCCTGGGGAGCTGTTTTTT. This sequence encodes CASSPFVLAGGPGELFF.

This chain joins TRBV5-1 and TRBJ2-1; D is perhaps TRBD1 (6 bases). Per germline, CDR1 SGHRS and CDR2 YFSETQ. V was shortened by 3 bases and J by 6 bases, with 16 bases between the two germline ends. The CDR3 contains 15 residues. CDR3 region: CASSSGQNLFNEQFF. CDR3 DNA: TGCGCCAGCAGCTCCGGACAGAATCTGTTCAATGAGCAGTTCTTC.

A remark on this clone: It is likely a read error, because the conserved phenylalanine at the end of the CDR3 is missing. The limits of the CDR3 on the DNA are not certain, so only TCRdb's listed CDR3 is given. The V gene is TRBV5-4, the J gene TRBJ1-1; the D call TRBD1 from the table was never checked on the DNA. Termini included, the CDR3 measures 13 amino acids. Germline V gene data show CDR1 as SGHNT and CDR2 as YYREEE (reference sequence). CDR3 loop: CASSFDSAGQGKI.

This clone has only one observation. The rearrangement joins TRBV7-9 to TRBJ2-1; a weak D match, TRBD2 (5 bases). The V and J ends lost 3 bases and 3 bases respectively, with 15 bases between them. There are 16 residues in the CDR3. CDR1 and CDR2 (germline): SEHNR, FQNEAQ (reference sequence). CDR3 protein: CASSFRPSGGYNEQFF. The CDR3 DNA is TGTGCCAGCAGCTTCCGTCCCAGCGGAGGCTACAATGAGCAGTTCTTC.

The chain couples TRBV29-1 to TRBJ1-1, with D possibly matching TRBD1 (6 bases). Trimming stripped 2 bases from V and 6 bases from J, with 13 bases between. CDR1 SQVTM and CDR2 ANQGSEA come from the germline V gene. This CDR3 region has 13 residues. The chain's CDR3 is CSVETGRRAEAFF. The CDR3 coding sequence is TGCAGCGTTGAAACAGGGAGACGTGCTGAAGCTTTCTTT.